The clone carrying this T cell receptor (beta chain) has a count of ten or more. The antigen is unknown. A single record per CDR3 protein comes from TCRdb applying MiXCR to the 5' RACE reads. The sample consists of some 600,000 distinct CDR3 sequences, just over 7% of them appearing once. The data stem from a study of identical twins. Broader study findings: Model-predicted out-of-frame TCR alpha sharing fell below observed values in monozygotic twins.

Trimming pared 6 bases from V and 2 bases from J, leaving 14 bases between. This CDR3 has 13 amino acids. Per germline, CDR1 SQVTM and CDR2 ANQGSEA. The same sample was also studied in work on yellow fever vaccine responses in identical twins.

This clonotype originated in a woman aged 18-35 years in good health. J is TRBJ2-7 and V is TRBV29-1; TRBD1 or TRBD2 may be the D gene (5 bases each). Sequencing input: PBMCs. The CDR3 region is CSVLEDTPYEQYF. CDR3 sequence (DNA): TGCAGCGTCCTGGAGGACACACCCTACGAGCAGTACTTC.